The T cell receptor beta chain described here comes from a study of OX40 agonist ivuxolimab in advanced cancers. Overall study: At doses from 0.01 to 10 mg/kg, patients were given intravenous ivuxolimab every 2 weeks. Head and neck, renal cell, melanoma or hepatocellular carcinoma were the cancers that dose-escalation patients had.

CDR3 length: 15 amino acids. V was pared by 4 bases and J by 4 bases, with 5 bases of the junction left unmatched. Germline CDR1 reads SGHTA; CDR2 reads FQGNSA. The protocol was immunoSEQ multiplex PCR, while the TCRdb copy is restricted to in-frame clones and leaves out a portion. The sample includes around 80,000 clones, roughly 84% of them seen just once. Worth noting for this clone: Its target is not known.

The study, taken as a whole, reports: Relative to CD4+, CD8+ T cells held more expanded clones on average. At 0.1 to 3.0 mg/kg and by week 6, clonal expansion occurred in CD4+ and CD8+ blood T cells.

Here the sequenced sample was CD4+ or CD8+ T cells sorted from blood, taken in a trial of the OX40 agonist ivuxolimab. This receptor was obtained from an adult with an advanced solid tumor such as melanoma, head and neck, liver or kidney cancer. J is TRBJ1-3 and V is TRBV7-2; 9 bases fit TRBD1. The CDR3 DNA is TGTGCCAGCAGCTCAACAGGGGGCGCAGGAAACACCATATATTTT. It is translated as CASSSTGGAGNTIYF. The full variable domain, rest sourced from reference TRBV7-2 and TRBJ1-3, is GAGVSQSPSNKVTEKGKDVELRCDPISGHTALYWYRQSLGQGLEFLIYFQGNSAPDKSGLPSDRFSAERTGGSVSTLTIQRTQQEDSAVYLCASSSTGGAGNTIYFGEGSWLTVV.